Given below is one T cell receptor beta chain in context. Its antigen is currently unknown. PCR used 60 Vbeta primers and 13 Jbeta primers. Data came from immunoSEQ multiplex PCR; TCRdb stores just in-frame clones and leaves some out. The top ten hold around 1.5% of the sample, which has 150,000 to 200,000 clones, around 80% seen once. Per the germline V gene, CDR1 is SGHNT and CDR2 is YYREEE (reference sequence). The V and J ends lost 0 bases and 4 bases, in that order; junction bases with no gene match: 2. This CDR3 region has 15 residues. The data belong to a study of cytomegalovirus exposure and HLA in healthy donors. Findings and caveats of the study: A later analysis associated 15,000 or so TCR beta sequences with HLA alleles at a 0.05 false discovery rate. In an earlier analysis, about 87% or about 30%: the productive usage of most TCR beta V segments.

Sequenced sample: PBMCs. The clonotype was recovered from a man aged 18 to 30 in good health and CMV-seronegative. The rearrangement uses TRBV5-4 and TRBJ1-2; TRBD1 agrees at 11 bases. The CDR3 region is CASSLAGTGGYGYTF. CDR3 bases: TGTGCCAGCAGCTTGGCAGGGACAGGGGGCTATGGCTACACCTTC.